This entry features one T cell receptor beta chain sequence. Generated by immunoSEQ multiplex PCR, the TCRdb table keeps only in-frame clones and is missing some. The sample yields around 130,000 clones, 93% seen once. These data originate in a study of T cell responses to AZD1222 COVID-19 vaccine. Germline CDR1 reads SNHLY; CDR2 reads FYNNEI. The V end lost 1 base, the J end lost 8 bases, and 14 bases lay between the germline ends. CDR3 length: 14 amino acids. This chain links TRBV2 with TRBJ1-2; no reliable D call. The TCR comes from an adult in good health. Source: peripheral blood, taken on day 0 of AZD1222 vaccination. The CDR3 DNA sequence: TGTGCCAGCAGTGAAGGACCTGGGGTCGCGGGCTACACCTTC. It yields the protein CASSEGPGVAGYTF. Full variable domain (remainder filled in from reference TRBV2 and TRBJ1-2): EPEVTQTPSHQVTQMGQEVILRCVPISNHLYFYWYRQILGQKVEFLVSFYNNEISEKSEIFDDQFSVERPDGSNFTLKIRSTKLEDSAMYFCASSEGPGVAGYTFGSGTRLTVV.